Below are 7 T cell receptor beta chains sequenced from a single sample in a study of regulatory T cells in long-lasting Graves disease. Time point reported: newly diagnosed GD, antithyroid drugs for less than 3 months. There was RNA extracted from PBMCs, and the TCR library was made from it. The authors built TCR beta libraries using iRepertoire HTBI primers and Arm-PCR of CDR3 regions. TCRdb reprocessed the multiplex PCR reads with MiXCR, giving one entry per CDR3 protein. The sample lists 440,000 or so distinct CDR3 sequences; just under 15% were seen once. This sample was also put to use in a study of T cells in Graves' hyperthyroidism and ophthalmopathy.

Source: peripheral blood mononuclear cells (PBMCs), taken at new diagnosis, from a patient treated with antithyroid drugs. Receptors were obtained from a woman aged 25 to 45 with Graves disease.

This clonotype came up many times. CDR3 sequence reads: CATSDPRQSTDTQYF. DNA for the CDR3: TGTGCCACCAGTGACCCTAGACAGAGCACAGATACGCAGTATTTT. The J gene is TRBJ2-3, the V gene TRBV24-1, with a possible D match to TRBD1 (5 bases). The CDR3 consists of 15 residues. V lost 4 bases and J lost 0, with 10 bases in between. The germline CDR1 and CDR2 sequences are KGHDR and SFDVKD.

This chain links TRBV11-2 with TRBJ2-3, with D maybe TRBD2 (5 bases). Germline V gene sequence: CDR1 SGHAT, CDR2 FQNNGV. The CDR3 extends over 13 amino acids. Trimming left V 5 bases short and J 5 bases short, with 11 bases between. The CDR3 spells CASSGPGRDTQYF. The CDR3 nucleotides read TGTGCCAGCAGCGGACCGGGAAGAGATACGCAGTATTTT.

With regard to this clonotype: Given a much more abundant clone one base away, this may be a read error. The CDR3 region has the DNA TGTGCCAGCAGTCACGAGGACAGGGAGGTCGGTTCACCCCTCCACTTT. Its protein is CASSHEDREVGSPLHF. The J gene is TRBJ1-6, the V gene TRBV6-1; 8 bases align to TRBD1. The CDR3 consists of 16 residues. The V segment lost 5 bases and the J segment 9 bases; nucleotides outside the gene matches: 12. Germline loops: CDR1 MNHNS, CDR2 SASEGT.

This clonotype has ten or more counts. The chain is built from TRBV19 and TRBJ2-7; D might be TRBD1 (6 bases). The V gene's germline CDR1 is LNHDA and CDR2 SQIVND (reference sequence). The CDR3 is 13 residues long. V dropped 5 bases and J dropped 2 bases, with 10 bases sitting between them. The CDR3 DNA sequence: TGTGCCAGTAGTCGCCAGGGGACCTACGAGCAGTACTTC. Protein product: CASSRQGTYEQYF.

This clonotype was seen ten or more times. V gene TRBV6-2 or TRBV6-3 combines with J gene TRBJ2-1; D is uncertain. The germline V and J ends were trimmed by 5 bases and 2 bases, with 13 bases remaining between them. The CDR3 has 15 residues. CDR1 and CDR2 from the germline V gene are MNHEY and SVGEGT. CDR3 nucleotides: TGTGCCAGCAGTGACCCCCCGGGCCCCTACAATGAGCAGTTCTTC. Residues: CASSDPPGPYNEQFF.

This clonotype showed up many times. The chain carries TRBV7-8 and TRBJ1-6; TRBD1 agrees at 8 bases. The CDR3 runs to 16 residues. The V segment lost 5 bases and the J segment 6 bases; nucleotides outside the gene matches: 9. Germline V gene sequence: CDR1 SGHVS, CDR2 FQNEAQ. The CDR3 region is CASSRKPGQVNSPLHF. DNA of the CDR3: TGTGCCAGCAGCCGAAAACCGGGACAGGTTAATTCACCCCTCCACTTT.

This clonotype appeared a few times. The J gene is TRBJ2-5, the V gene TRBV3-1; D is possibly TRBD1 (6 bases). Trimming left V 2 bases short and J 7 bases short, with 11 bases between. The V gene's germline CDR1 is LGHDT and CDR2 YNNKEL (reference sequence). The CDR3 spans 13 residues. CDR3 region: CASSQTGPRTQYF. CDR3 nucleotides: TGTGCCAGCAGCCAAACAGGGCCCCGGACCCAGTACTTC.